A single T cell receptor beta chain is shown here with its context. Its antigen remains unidentified. V gave up 0 bases and J gave up 9 bases, with 9 bases separating them. The CDR3 spans 13 residues. Germline CDR1 GTSNPN, CDR2 SVGIG (reference sequence). This PCR relied on a set of 60 Vbeta primers and 13 Jbeta primers. Sequencing used immunoSEQ multiplex PCR; TCRdb keeps in-frame clones, though not all of them. The sample lists just over 150,000 clones, 82% occurring once. This entry comes from a study of cytomegalovirus exposure and HLA in healthy donors. General study points: Researchers reported in a later analysis that a missense DCLRE1C variant was tied to TCR beta V- and J-gene trimming.

The TCR sequence derives from a woman aged 45-60 years in good health and CMV-seropositive. The chain employs TRBV30 and TRBJ1-6; tentatively, D is TRBD1 (6 bases). Sequencing was carried out using PBMCs. CDR3 amino acids: CAWSVRGGSPLHF. The CDR3, as DNA: TGTGCCTGGAGTGTACGAGGGGGTTCACCCCTCCACTTT.